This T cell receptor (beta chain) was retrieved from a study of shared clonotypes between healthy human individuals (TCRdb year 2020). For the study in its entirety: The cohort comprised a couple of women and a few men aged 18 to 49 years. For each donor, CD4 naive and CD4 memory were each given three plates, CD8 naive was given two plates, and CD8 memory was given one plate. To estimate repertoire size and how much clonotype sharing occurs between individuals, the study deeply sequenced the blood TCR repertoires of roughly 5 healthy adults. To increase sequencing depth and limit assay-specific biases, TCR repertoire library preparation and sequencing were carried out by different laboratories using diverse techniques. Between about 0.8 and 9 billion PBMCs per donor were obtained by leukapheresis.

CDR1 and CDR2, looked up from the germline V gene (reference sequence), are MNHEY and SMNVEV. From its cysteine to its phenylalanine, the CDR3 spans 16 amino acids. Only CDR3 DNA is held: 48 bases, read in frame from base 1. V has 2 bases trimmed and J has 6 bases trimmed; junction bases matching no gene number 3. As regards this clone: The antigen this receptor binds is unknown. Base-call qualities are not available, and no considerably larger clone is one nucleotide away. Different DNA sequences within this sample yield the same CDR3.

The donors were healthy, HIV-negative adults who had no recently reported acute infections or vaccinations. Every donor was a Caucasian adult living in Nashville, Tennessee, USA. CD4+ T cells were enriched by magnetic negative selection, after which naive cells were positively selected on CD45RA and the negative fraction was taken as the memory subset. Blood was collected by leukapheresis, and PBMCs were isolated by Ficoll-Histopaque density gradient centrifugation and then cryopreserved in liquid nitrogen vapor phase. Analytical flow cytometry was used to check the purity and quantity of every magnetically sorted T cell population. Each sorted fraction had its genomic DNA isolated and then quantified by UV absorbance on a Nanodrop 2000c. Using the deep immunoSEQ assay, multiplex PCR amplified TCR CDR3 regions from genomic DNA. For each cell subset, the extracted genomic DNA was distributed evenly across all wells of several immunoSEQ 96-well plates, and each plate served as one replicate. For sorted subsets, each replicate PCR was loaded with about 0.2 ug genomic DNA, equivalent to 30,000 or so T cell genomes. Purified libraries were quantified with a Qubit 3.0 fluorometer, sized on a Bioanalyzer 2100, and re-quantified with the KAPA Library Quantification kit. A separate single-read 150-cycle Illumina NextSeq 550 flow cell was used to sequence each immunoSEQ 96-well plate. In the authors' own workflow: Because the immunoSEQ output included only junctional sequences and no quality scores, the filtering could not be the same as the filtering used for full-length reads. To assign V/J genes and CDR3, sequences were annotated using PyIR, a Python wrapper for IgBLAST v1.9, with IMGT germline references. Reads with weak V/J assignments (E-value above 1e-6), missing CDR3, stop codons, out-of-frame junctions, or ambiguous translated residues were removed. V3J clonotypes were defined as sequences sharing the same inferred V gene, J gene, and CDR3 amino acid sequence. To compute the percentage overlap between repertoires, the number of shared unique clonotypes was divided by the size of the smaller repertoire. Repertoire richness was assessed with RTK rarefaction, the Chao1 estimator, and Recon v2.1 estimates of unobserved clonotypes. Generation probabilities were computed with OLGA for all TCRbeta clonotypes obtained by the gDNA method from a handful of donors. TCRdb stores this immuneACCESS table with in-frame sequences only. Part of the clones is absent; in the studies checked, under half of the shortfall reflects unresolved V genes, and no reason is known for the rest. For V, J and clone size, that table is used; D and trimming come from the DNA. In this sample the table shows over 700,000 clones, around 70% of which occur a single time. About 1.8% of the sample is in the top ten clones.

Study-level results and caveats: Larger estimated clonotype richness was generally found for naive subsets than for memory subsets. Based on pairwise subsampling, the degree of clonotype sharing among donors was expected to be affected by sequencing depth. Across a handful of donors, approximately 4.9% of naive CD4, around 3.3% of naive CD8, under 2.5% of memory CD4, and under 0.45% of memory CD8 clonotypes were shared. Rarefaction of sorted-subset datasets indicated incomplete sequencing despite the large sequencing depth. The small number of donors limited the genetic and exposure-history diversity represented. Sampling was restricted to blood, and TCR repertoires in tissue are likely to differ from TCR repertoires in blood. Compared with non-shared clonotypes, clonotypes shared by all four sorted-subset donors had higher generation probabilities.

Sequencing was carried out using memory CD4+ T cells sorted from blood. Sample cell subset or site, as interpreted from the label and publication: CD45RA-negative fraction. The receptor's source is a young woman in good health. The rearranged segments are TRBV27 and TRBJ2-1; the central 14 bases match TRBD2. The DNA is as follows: TGTGCCAGCAGTTTAAGTGGGACTAGCGGGAGCAATGAGCAGTTCTTC. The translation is CASSLSGTSGSNEQFF.